Presented here are 21 T cell receptor beta chains from one specimen sequenced in a study of CXCR3-negative and CXCR3-positive naive CD8 T cells. TRB cDNA libraries were made by UMI-labeled 5' RACE. One entry per CDR3 protein, without DNA, is what TCRdb gives after re-calling the 5' RACE reads. The specimen's table records 50,000 to 60,000 distinct CDR3 sequences. These receptors' targets are unknown. Study results and caveats: In CXCR3-positive naive cells, the TRB CDR3s were more hydrophobic than in CXCR3-negative naive cells.

Sequencing was done on a sample of naive CXCR3+ CD8+ T cells from blood. Subset given: CD45RO-CCR7+CD27+CD95- naive CD8+ T cells expressing CXCR3 (TNR3+). These receptor sequences come from a human donor in good health. Some clones in this sample may be carry-over from other donors' samples.

The chain joins TRBV6-2 or TRBV6-3 to TRBJ2-7; TCRdb gives TRBD2 as the D gene, but with no DNA this cannot be confirmed. Per germline, CDR1 MNHEY and CDR2 SVGEGT. CDR3 length: 17 amino acids. CDR3 in amino acids: CASSPVASGASSYEQYF.

V and J are TRBV5-1 and TRBJ1-1. From germline, CDR1 is SGHRS and CDR2 YFSETQ. CDR3 size: 14 residues. CDR3: CASSAGHQNTEAFF.

The genes are TRBV21-1 and TRBJ2-7; TCRdb proposes TRBD1, but this gene call is untestable without DNA. TRBV21-1 is deemed a pseudogene. CDR3 length: 13 amino acids. Here the CDR3 reads CASSTGQNYEQYF.

This chain links TRBV7-9 with TRBJ2-7; TCRdb selects TRBD1, and the lack of DNA leaves this call unchecked. This CDR3 contains 15 residues. CDR1 SEHNR and CDR2 FQNEAQ come from the germline V gene (reference sequence). This chain's CDR3 is CASSIDRGATYEQYF.

The chain recombines TRBV29-1 with TRBJ2-7. There are 12 residues in the CDR3. In germline, CDR1 is SQVTM, CDR2 ANQGSEA. CDR3: CSVEEDRYEQYF.

This chain connects TRBV12-3 or TRBV12-4 to TRBJ2-5. The CDR3 covers 15 residues. The chain's CDR3 is CASRSGRQIQETQYF.

The chain links TRBV27 to TRBJ2-4. Germline CDR1 is MNHEY and CDR2 is SMNVEV (reference sequence). This CDR3 comprises 11 residues. The CDR3 spells CASEAKNIQYF.

This sequence joins TRBV12-3 or TRBV12-4 and TRBJ1-5; TCRdb's D gene call, TRBD1, goes unchecked for lack of DNA. The CDR3 extends over 15 amino acids. The CDR3 reads CASRPGQGLYQPQHF.

The chain joins TRBV20-1 to TRBJ2-7; no DNA is available, so the TRBD1 call from TCRdb remains unchecked. The CDR3 extends over 14 amino acids. Germline V gene data show CDR1 as DFQATT and CDR2 as SNEGSKA (reference sequence). The CDR3 loop reads CSAVDRLQTYEQYF.

The chain is built from TRBV7-3 and TRBJ1-1; the D gene TCRdb calls, TRBD1, cannot be checked with no DNA. This CDR3 region has 14 residues. Germline V gives CDR1 SGHTA, CDR2 FQGTGA. Here the CDR3 reads CASSPGASETEAFF.

The chain is built from TRBV6-6 and TRBJ2-2; the D call of TRBD1 rests on TCRdb alone, since no DNA is present to check it. Germline V gene data show CDR1 as MNHNY and CDR2 as SVGAGI (reference sequence). The CDR3 contains 19 residues. CDR3 sequence reads: CASSYSAPRIGAGTGELFF.

This chain uses TRBV5-1 with TRBJ1-5; there is no DNA to check the TCRdb D call of TRBD1. This CDR3 has 15 residues. The V gene's germline CDR1 is SGHRS and CDR2 YFSETQ. The CDR3: CASSLATGADQPQHF.

The chain couples TRBV28 to TRBJ2-5; there is no DNA to check the TCRdb D call of TRBD2. Germline V lookup: CDR1 MDHEN, CDR2 SYDVKM. This CDR3 region has 14 residues. CDR3 sequence: CASSQRGGRETQYF.

The V gene is TRBV27, the J gene TRBJ2-3; there is no DNA to check the TCRdb D call of TRBD1. The CDR3 has 15 residues. The germline V gene has CDR1 MNHEY and CDR2 SMNVEV (reference sequence). The CDR3 here is CASSFGLDPGDTQYF.

The chain uses TRBV27 and TRBJ2-1. The CDR3 runs 12 residues. The V gene's germline CDR1 is MNHEY and CDR2 SMNVEV (reference sequence). CDR3: CASSSKWHEQFF.

The V gene is TRBV6-2 or TRBV6-3, the J gene TRBJ2-3; TCRdb's D call, TRBD1, is unchecked because there is no DNA. The CDR3 is made up of 17 amino acids. CDR1 is MNHEY and CDR2 is SVGEGT in the germline V gene. The CDR3 sequence is CASRTEGTGSSTDTQYF.

The gene calls are TRBV19 and TRBJ1-5; TCRdb designates TRBD1, a call that cannot be tested without DNA. Germline V gene data show CDR1 as LNHDA and CDR2 as SQIVND (reference sequence). The CDR3 is 12 amino acids. The CDR3 reads CASKWGLEPQHF. The whole variable domain, remainder taken from reference TRBV19 and TRBJ1-5, is DGGITQSPKYLFRKEGQNVTLSCEQNLNHDAMYWYRQDPGQGLRLIYYSQIVNDFQKGDIAEGYSVSREKKESFPLTVTSAQKNPTAFYLCASKWGLEPQHFGDGTRLSIL.

V usage is TRBV7-2 and J usage is TRBJ1-2; TCRdb's D call of TRBD1 is untestable without DNA. The CDR3 consists of 14 residues. Germline CDR1 SGHTA, CDR2 FQGNSA. This chain's CDR3 is CASGYTGGINGYTF.

This CDR3 is CATRDSKNEQFF. V usage is TRBV10-3 and J usage is TRBJ2-1. The germline gives CDR1 ENHRY, CDR2 SYGVKD. The CDR3 runs 12 residues.

The rearrangement joins TRBV12-3 or TRBV12-4 to TRBJ2-7; TCRdb reports TRBD1, a call that lacks DNA to check it against. The CDR3 covers 12 residues. The CDR3 loop is CASRVGEYEQYF.

The chain employs TRBV20-1 and TRBJ2-7; there is no DNA to check the TCRdb D call of TRBD1. Germline V lookup: CDR1 DFQATT, CDR2 SNEGSKA (reference sequence). The CDR3 length is 14 residues. CDR3 amino acids: CSARSLDTTYEQYF.